This T cell receptor (beta chain) was captured by sequencing in a study of identifying expanded T cells in peripheral blood (dated by TCRdb to the late 2010s). Broadly, across the study: Technical replicates were generated by sequencing separate aliquots of the same genomic DNA pool, with four replicates compared pairwise.

TCRbeta CDR3 regions were profiled with the immunoSEQ Assay using bias-controlled multiplex PCR amplification of genomic DNA. Concerning the study's data processing: To quantify the absolute abundance of each unique TCRbeta CDR3 region, the sequences were collapsed and filtered. Differential abundance was tested with a binomial (Fisher-equivalent) model and with a beta-binomial model adding time-dependent variance fitted from healthy donors. Clones with fewer than 5 combined templates were removed, and differential abundance was called for clones with a Benjamini-Hochberg FDR below 0.01. The form v = (b*log(k)+a)^2 was used to model beta-binomial variance as a function of total template count across the two samples. In its TCRdb copy, this immuneACCESS table keeps in-frame sequences only and misses some clones. Where compared with another copy, unresolved V genes explain less than half of these, and the others have no known cause. The V and J calls and clone size come from that table; D and trimming were worked out from the DNA. The sample contains 50,000 to 60,000 clones, 82% of them found a single time. The ten largest clones take up 11% to 15% of the sample.

The CDR3 starts with the cysteine, ends with the phenylalanine, and has 14 residues. CDR3 DNA only is kept here, 42 bases in frame from base 1. Taken from the germline V gene, the CDR1 and CDR2 loops are SGHNT and YENEEA. Germline trimming: 5 bases from V, 5 bases from J; junction bases outside gene matches: 4. No immune events, such as infections, were documented for the healthy donors during the collection period. Time-dependent variance in a beta-binomial model of T-cell clone differential abundance was calibrated using healthy-donor blood repertoires as a training cohort. There were some 10 healthy donors in the training cohort, of whom 3 were female and 7 were male. On average the donors were around 45 years old, and their ages spanned roughly 29 to 64 years. Whole blood was collected from each healthy donor at three time points spaced around 2 weeks apart and obtained from a commercial supplier. For immunosequencing, genomic DNA was extracted from unsorted whole blood.

Beyond this particular receptor, the publication reports: Both the number of clones called differentially abundant and the false-positive rate were significantly reduced by the beta-binomial model across all healthy-donor time intervals. In all healthy donors, the variance in clone template counts between samples taken 2 to 3 weeks apart rose significantly as total template count increased. About 1.1 differentially abundant clones were flagged by the binomial model between technical replicates, whereas about 15 and 18 were flagged over approximately two weeks and four weeks, respectively. The authors expected biological variance in healthy repertoires might increase further over much longer intervals such as months to years.

Notes on this clone: Its antigen is currently not known. No much larger clonotype is one base removed from it; base qualities were not supplied.

The TCR was taken from a person between 18 and 75 years old in good health. The sequenced sample was blood. Rearrangement joined TRBV11-3 to TRBJ1-1; 11 bases in between match TRBD1. The DNA sequence reads TGTGCCAGCAGCCTGGACAGGGGGCGAACTGAAGCTTTCTTT. It encodes CASSLDRGRTEAFF.